Sequencing of this T cell receptor (beta chain) was carried out in a study of shared clonotypes between healthy human individuals (dated by TCRdb to 2018 to 2021). In terms of the full investigation: The cohort included a few men and a couple of women between 18 and 49 years of age. Per donor, leukapheresis produced somewhere between about 0.8 and 9 billion PBMCs. Blood TCR repertoires of about five healthy adults were deeply sequenced to estimate repertoire size and the extent of clonotype sharing between individuals. To increase sequencing depth and limit assay-specific biases, TCR repertoire library preparation and sequencing were carried out by different laboratories using diverse techniques. Per donor, three plates each were used for CD4 naive and CD4 memory, two for CD8 naive, and one for CD8 memory. The study at large found these results: Because the study included only a small number of donors, the genetic and exposure-history diversity represented was limited. Sampling was restricted to blood, and TCR repertoires in tissues likely differ from the TCR repertoires found in blood. Compared with non-shared clonotypes, clonotypes shared by all four sorted-subset donors had higher generation probabilities. Approximately 5% of naive CD4, 3.5% of naive CD8, 2.3% of memory CD4, and less than 0.45% of memory CD8 clonotypes were shared across a few donors. Rarefaction of sorted-subset datasets indicated incomplete sequencing despite the large sequencing depth. Based on pairwise subsampling, the degree of clonotype sharing among donors was expected to be affected by sequencing depth. Estimated clonotype richness was generally larger for naive than for memory subsets.

Points on this clone: Its antigen is unknown. A much larger clonotype is one base distant, so this may be a read error.

The donors were healthy, HIV-negative adults with no recently reported acute infections or vaccinations. Every donor was a Caucasian adult living in Nashville, Tennessee, USA. CD4+ T cells were enriched by magnetic negative selection, after which naive cells were positively selected on CD45RA and the negative fraction was taken as the memory subset. Blood was obtained by leukapheresis, after which PBMCs were separated by Ficoll-Histopaque density gradient centrifugation and cryopreserved in liquid nitrogen vapor phase. Analytical flow cytometry was used to check the purity and quantity of each magnetically sorted T cell population. Each sorted fraction had its genomic DNA isolated and then quantified by UV absorbance on a Nanodrop 2000c. Using the deep immunoSEQ assay, multiplex PCR amplified TCR CDR3 regions from genomic DNA. Extracted genomic DNA from each cell subset was spread evenly across all wells of several immunoSEQ 96-well plates, with each plate serving as a replicate. For sorted subsets, 200 to 250 ng of genomic DNA, equivalent to 25,000 to 35,000 T cell genomes, went into each replicate PCR. Purified libraries were quantified with a Qubit 3.0 fluorometer, sized on a Bioanalyzer 2100, and re-quantified with the KAPA Library Quantification kit. Each immunoSEQ 96-well plate was sequenced on its own single-read 150-cycle Illumina NextSeq 550 flow cell. On the study's bioinformatics: Because the immunoSEQ output held only junctional sequences and lacked quality scores, the filtering could not match the filtering applied to full-length reads. To assign V/J genes and CDR3, sequences were annotated using PyIR, a Python wrapper for IgBLAST v1.9, with IMGT germline references. Reads were removed for weak V/J assignments (E-value above 1e-6), missing CDR3, stop codons, out-of-frame junctions, or ambiguous translated residues. V3J clonotypes were defined by identical inferred V gene, J gene, and CDR3 amino acid sequence. To compute the percentage overlap between repertoires, the number of shared unique clonotypes was divided by the size of the smaller repertoire. Repertoire richness was assessed with RTK rarefaction, the Chao1 estimator, and Recon v2.1 estimates of unobserved clonotypes. OLGA was used to compute generation probabilities for all TCRbeta clonotypes that the gDNA method yielded from a few donors. TCRdb obtained this table from immuneACCESS and retained in-frame rearrangements with V and J assigned. These tables miss some clones; where compared with another copy, unresolved V genes account for less than half of the shortfall, and the remainder is unexplained. V and J calls and clone size come straight from that table; D and trimming were deduced from the DNA. The table for this sample lists about 1.1 million clones; 75% to 80% of them were counted only once. The top ten clonotypes cover 0.55% to 0.7% of the sample.

This receptor was obtained from a man in his late teens or twenties in good health. Some clones in this sample may be carry-over from other donors' samples. Input material: memory CD4+ T cells from PBMCs. This specimen's cell subset or site label, per the study, means: CD45RA-negative fraction.

The CDR3 corresponds to CAWSGSGGRGNEQFF. At the DNA level, the sequence is TGTGCCTGGAGTGGGTCTGGCGGGAGAGGCAATGAGCAGTTCTTC. Recombination joined TRBV30 with TRBJ2-1; the central 7 bases match TRBD2. The CDR3, from cysteine to phenylalanine, totals 15 residues. Here the CDR3 DNA is all that survives: 45 bases in frame from base 1. The V end gives up 1 base and the J end 6 bases, leaving 9 bases in the junction not matched to a gene. The germline V gene (reference sequence) gives CDR1 as GTSNPN and CDR2 as SVGIG.